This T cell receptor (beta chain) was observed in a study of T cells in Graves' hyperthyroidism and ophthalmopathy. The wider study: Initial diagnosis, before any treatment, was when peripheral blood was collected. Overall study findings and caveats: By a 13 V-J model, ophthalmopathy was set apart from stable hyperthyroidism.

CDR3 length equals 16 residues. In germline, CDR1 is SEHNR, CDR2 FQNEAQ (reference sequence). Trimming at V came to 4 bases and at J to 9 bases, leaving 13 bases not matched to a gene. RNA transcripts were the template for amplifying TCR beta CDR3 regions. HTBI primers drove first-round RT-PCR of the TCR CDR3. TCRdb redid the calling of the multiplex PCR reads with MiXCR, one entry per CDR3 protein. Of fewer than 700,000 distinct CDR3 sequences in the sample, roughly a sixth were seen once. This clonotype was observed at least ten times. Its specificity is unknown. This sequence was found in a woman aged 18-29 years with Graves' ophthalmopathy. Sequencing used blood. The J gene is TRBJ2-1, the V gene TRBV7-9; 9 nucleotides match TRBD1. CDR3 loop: CASSSDRDRVGSEQFF. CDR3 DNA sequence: TGTGCCAGCAGCTCCGACCGGGACAGGGTTGGTAGTGAGCAGTTCTTC.